These 16 T cell receptor beta chains were all obtained from the same sample, sequenced in a study of cytomegalovirus exposure and HLA in healthy donors. In the PCR, 60 Vbeta and 13 Jbeta primers were used. TCRdb's table, derived via immunoSEQ multiplex PCR, lists solely in-frame clones and lacks some. The sample carries approximately 120,000 clones, approximately 10% recorded once. Material: PBMCs. These receptors originate from a woman aged 18-29 years in good health and CMV-seropositive.

This sequence joins TRBV28 and TRBJ2-5; 10 bases agree with TRBD1. V was pared by 6 bases and J by 5 bases, with 9 bases of the junction left unmatched. In germline, CDR1 is MDHEN, CDR2 SYDVKM. The CDR3 has 15 residues. The CDR3 nucleotides are TGTGCCAGCAGGGGCGGGACAGGGGTTTGGGAGACCCAGTACTTC. Protein sequence: CASRGGTGVWETQYF.

The chain is built from TRBV7-8 and TRBJ2-7; 9 bases line up with TRBD2. CDR1 and CDR2 from the germline V gene are SGHVS and FQNEAQ. The CDR3 has 15 residues. Trimming at V came to 5 bases and at J to 3 bases, leaving 8 bases not matched to a gene. The DNA of the CDR3 is TGTGCCAGCAGCCCGGGCCTAGCGGGACGCTACGAGCAGTACTTC. It codes for CASSPGLAGRYEQYF.

A note on this clone: This same CDR3 is encoded by further DNA sequences in the sample. V usage is TRBV19 and J usage is TRBJ1-5; possible D gene TRBD1, 5 bases. The CDR3 length is 14 residues. CDR1 and CDR2 (germline): LNHDA, SQIVND (reference sequence). The V gene lost 11 bases and the J gene lost 3 bases, with 17 bases spanning the gap. The CDR3 DNA follows: TGTGCCTCTAGCGGGGGGTTCTCCAATCAGCCCCAGCATTTT. Amino acids: CASSGGFSNQPQHF.

CDR3 region: CAISQGQGVNEKLFF. CDR3 nucleotides: TGTGCCATCAGTCAAGGACAGGGCGTCAATGAAAAACTGTTTTTT. This chain links TRBV10-3 with TRBJ1-4; 8 bases agree with TRBD1. The CDR3 totals 15 residues. V was pared by 5 bases and J by 5 bases, with 7 bases of the junction left unmatched. Germline CDR1 is ENHRY and CDR2 is SYGVKD.

The rearrangement links TRBV6-5 to TRBJ1-5; D is unclear. Germline values: CDR1 MNHEY, CDR2 SVGAGI. The CDR3 length is 13 residues. V shed 6 bases and J shed 0 bases, with 6 bases lying between them. The CDR3 is CASSRDSNQPQHF. CDR3 DNA sequence: TGTGCCAGCAGCCGGGATAGCAATCAGCCCCAGCATTTT.

This clone was seen a few times. V usage is TRBV4-1 and J usage is TRBJ1-5, with D perhaps matching TRBD1 (5 bases). V was clipped by 1 base and J by 1 base, with 11 bases between them. This CDR3 contains 16 residues. In germline, CDR1 is MGHRA, CDR2 YSYEKL. CDR3 sequence reads: CASSQVGQGSNQPQHF. In nucleotides, the CDR3 is TGCGCCAGCAGCCAAGTAGGTCAGGGCAGCAATCAGCCCCAGCATTTT.

This clone came up a few times. The chain has TRBV25-1 and TRBJ2-3, with 13 bases identical to TRBD2. The CDR3 sequence is 14 residues long. Germline V gives CDR1 MGHDK, CDR2 SYGVNS. Trimming cost V 8 bases and J 7 bases; bases outside gene matches: 6. CDR3 sequence: CASSRTSGSYTQYF. The CDR3 nucleotides read TGTGCCAGCTCTCGGACTAGCGGGAGTTATACGCAGTATTTT.

This clone was seen more than once but under ten times. This chain connects TRBV5-4 to TRBJ2-7; maybe TRBD2 (5 bases). CDR1 and CDR2 (germline): SGHNT, YYREEE (reference sequence). The CDR3 runs to 13 residues. V was cut by 2 bases and J by 7 bases, with 13 bases left in between. The CDR3 is CASSFGVDWEQYF. The CDR3 nucleotides read TGTGCCAGCAGCTTCGGGGTGGATTGGGAGCAGTACTTC.

A word on this clone: Within the sample, other DNA sequences also encode this same CDR3. The chain links TRBV7-9 to TRBJ1-1, with TRBD1 matching over 8 bases. This CDR3 has 14 residues. V was clipped by 3 bases and J by 10 bases; unmatched bases: 10. Germline CDR1 is SEHNR and CDR2 is FQNEAQ (reference sequence). The CDR3 is CASSFVGQGAGAFF. The DNA for the CDR3 is TGTGCCAGCAGCTTCGTGGGCCAGGGGGCTGGAGCTTTCTTT.

This clone was counted between two and nine times. This chain links TRBV6-1 with TRBJ1-4, with D possibly matching TRBD1 (6 bases). V lost 1 base to trimming and J lost 8 bases, with 8 bases between them. CDR3 length: 13 amino acids. Germline lookup yields CDR1 MNHNS and CDR2 SASEGT. The CDR3 nucleotides read TGTGCCAGCAGTGAAGAGGGGGGGGAAAAACTGTTTTTT. It yields the protein CASSEEGGEKLFF.

This chain links TRBV5-4 with TRBJ1-2; TRBD1 aligns across 7 bases. This CDR3 has 12 residues. From germline, CDR1 is SGHNT and CDR2 YYREEE (reference sequence). The junction had 7 bases not matched to a gene; V was cut back by 2 bases and J by 12 bases. As DNA, the CDR3 is TGTGCCAGCAGCTTCACAGGGGTCGAGAACACCTTC. It is translated as CASSFTGVENTF.

The rearrangement links TRBV2 to TRBJ2-7; 8 nucleotides agree with TRBD1. This CDR3 spans 15 amino acids. CDR1 SNHLY and CDR2 FYNNEI come from the germline V gene. The J segment lost 0 bases and the V segment lost 8 bases, leaving 9 bases of the junction unmatched. The CDR3 sequence: CASGMDRVSSYEQYF. CDR3 DNA: TGTGCCAGCGGGATGGACAGGGTGAGCTCCTACGAGCAGTACTTC.

This clone came up a few times. J is TRBJ1-1 and V is TRBV6-6; D is perhaps TRBD1 (5 bases). This CDR3 spans 14 amino acids. Between the trimmed V and J ends, which lost 5 bases and 2 bases, there was a span of 12 bases. Germline-derived CDR1 and CDR2 are MNHNY and SVGAGI (reference sequence). CDR3 region: CASSPQVANTEAFF. The DNA for the CDR3 is TGTGCCAGCAGTCCACAGGTTGCAAACACTGAAGCTTTCTTT.

This chain uses TRBV19 with TRBJ1-5; D perhaps matches TRBD1 (6 bases). V lost 3 bases, J lost 6 bases, and 9 bases lay in between. Germline values: CDR1 LNHDA, CDR2 SQIVND (reference sequence). CDR3 length: 13 residues. In DNA form, the CDR3 reads TGTGCCAGTAGTATCTTAGGGGGTCAGCCCCAGCATTTT. This sequence encodes CASSILGGQPQHF.

There are a few counts of this clone. V and J are TRBV28 and TRBJ2-7; TRBD2 might be the D (5 bases). There are 14 residues in the CDR3. CDR1 is MDHEN and CDR2 is SYDVKM in the germline V gene. V lost 1 base, J lost 2 bases, and 9 bases lay in between. CDR3 coding DNA: TGTGCCAGCAGTTTATCGAGGGTAGCCTACGAGCAGTACTTC. Protein product: CASSLSRVAYEQYF.

This clone was picked up a small number of times. The chain employs TRBV28 and TRBJ2-5; the D gene is possibly TRBD2 (5 bases). The CDR3 sequence is 12 residues long. Germline V gene data show CDR1 as MDHEN and CDR2 as SYDVKM. The ends were cut back, 5 bases at V and 7 bases at J, with 11 bases in the middle. CDR3 amino acids: CASSLRAGTQYF. CDR3 sequence (DNA): TGTGCCAGCAGTCTCCGGGCGGGGACCCAGTACTTC.